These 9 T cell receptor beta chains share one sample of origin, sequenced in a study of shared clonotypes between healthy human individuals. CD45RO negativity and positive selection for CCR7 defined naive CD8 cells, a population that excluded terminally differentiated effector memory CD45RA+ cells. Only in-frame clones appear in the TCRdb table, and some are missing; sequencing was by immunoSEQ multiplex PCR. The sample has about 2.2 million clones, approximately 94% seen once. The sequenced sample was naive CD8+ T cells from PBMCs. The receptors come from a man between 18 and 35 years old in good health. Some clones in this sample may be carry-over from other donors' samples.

In DNA, the CDR3 is TGTGCCAGTAGTATCGCCGCGTGGCCCTACGAGCAGTACTTC. Its translation is CASSIAAWPYEQYF. This chain uses TRBV19 with TRBJ2-7; no definite D call. The CDR3 is 14 amino acids. CDR1 and CDR2 (germline): LNHDA, SQIVND (reference sequence). Trimming cost V 3 bases and J 2 bases, with 11 bases left between them.

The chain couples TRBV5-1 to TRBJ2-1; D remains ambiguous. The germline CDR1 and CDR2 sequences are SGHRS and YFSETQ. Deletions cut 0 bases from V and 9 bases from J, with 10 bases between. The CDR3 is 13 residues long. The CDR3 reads CASSLATITEQFF. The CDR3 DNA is TGCGCCAGCAGCTTGGCAACTATAACTGAGCAGTTCTTC.

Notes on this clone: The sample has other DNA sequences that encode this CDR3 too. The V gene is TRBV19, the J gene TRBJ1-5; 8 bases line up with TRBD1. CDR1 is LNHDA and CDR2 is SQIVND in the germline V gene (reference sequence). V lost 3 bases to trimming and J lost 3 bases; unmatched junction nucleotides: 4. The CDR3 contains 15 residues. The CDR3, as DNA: TGTGCCAGTAGTATTGGACAGGGCGCCAATCAGCCCCAGCATTTT. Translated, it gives CASSIGQGANQPQHF. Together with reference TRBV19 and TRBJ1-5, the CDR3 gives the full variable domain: DGGITQSPKYLFRKEGQNVTLSCEQNLNHDAMYWYRQDPGQGLRLIYYSQIVNDFQKGDIAEGYSVSREKKESFPLTVTSAQKNPTAFYLCASSIGQGANQPQHFGDGTRLSIL.

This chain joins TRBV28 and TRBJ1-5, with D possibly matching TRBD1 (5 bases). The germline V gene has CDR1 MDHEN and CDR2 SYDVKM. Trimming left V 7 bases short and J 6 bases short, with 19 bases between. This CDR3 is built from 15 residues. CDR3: CASTWWQGGGQPQHF. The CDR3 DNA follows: TGTGCCAGCACTTGGTGGCAGGGCGGTGGTCAGCCCCAGCATTTT.

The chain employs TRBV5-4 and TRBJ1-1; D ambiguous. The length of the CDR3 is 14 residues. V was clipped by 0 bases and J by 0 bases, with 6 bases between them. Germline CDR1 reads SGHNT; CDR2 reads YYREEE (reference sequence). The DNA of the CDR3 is TGTGCCAGCAGCTTGGGGTACATGAACACTGAAGCTTTCTTT. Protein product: CASSLGYMNTEAFF.

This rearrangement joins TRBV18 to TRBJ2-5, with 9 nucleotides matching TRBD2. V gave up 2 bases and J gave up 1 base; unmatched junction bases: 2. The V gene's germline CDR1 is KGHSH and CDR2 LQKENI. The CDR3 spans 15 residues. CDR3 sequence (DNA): TGTGCCAGCTCACCATCACTAGCGGGCCAAGAGACCCAGTACTTC. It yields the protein CASSPSLAGQETQYF.

The CDR3 DNA sequence: TGCGCCAGCAGCTTGGAAGCGTCCGGACAGTACTTC. It codes for CASSLEASGQYF. The chain carries TRBV5-1 and TRBJ2-7; D ambiguous. The CDR3 has 12 amino acids. V lost 0 bases and J lost 10, with 11 bases in between. From germline, CDR1 is SGHRS and CDR2 YFSETQ. Full variable domain (outside the CDR3, taken from reference TRBV5-1 and TRBJ2-7): KAGVTQTPRYLIKTRGQQVTLSCSPISGHRSVSWYQQTPGQGLQFLFEYFSETQRNKGNFPGRFSGRQFSNSRSEMNVSTLELGDSALYLCASSLEASGQYFGPGTRLTVT.

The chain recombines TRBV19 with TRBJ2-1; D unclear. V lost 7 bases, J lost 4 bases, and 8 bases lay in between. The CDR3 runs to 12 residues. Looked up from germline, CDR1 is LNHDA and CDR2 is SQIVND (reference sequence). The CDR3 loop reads CASIDEYNEQFF. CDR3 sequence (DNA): TGTGCCAGTATCGATGAATACAATGAGCAGTTCTTC. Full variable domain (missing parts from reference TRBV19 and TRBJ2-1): DGGITQSPKYLFRKEGQNVTLSCEQNLNHDAMYWYRQDPGQGLRLIYYSQIVNDFQKGDIAEGYSVSREKKESFPLTVTSAQKNPTAFYLCASIDEYNEQFFGPGTRLTVL.

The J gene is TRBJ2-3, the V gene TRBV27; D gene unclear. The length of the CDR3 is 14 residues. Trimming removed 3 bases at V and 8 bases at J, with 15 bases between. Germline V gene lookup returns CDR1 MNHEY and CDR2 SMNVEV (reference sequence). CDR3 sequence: CASSFTLYGGTQYF. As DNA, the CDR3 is TGTGCCAGCAGTTTTACCCTCTATGGCGGTACGCAGTATTTT.